This TCR beta chain is drawn from a study of cytomegalovirus exposure and HLA in healthy donors. The CDR3 runs 16 residues. The trim removed 6 bases at V and 2 bases at J, leaving 6 bases unmatched. CDR1 is MNHNY, CDR2 SVGAGI, per germline (reference sequence). Researchers ran the PCR with 60 Vbeta and 13 Jbeta primers. Measured with immunoSEQ multiplex PCR; TCRdb has only the in-frame clones, and not every one. The sample yields 120,000 or so clones, 65% to 85% seen once. The V and J genes are TRBV6-6 and TRBJ2-7; 14 nucleotides align to TRBD2. The TCR was taken from a man over 45 in good health and CMV-seropositive. Sequenced: PBMCs. The CDR3 here is CASSPGTSGGTYEQYF. The CDR3, as DNA: TGTGCCAGCAGCCCCGGGACTAGCGGGGGTACCTACGAGCAGTACTTC.